What follows are 24 T cell receptor beta chains derived from one specimen sequenced in a study of beta chain features in type 1 diabetes. Study results and limitations: Significant though moderate, a shortening of TCRB CDR3s appeared in all four CD4+ subsets of Type 1 diabetes patients.

Sequenced material consisted of expressed TCRB transcripts (all of the isolated RNA was reverse transcribed). Method: immunoSEQ multiplex PCR; TCRdb's copy keeps in-frame clones and lacks some. There are hundreds of thousands of clones in the sample; around 15% occur only once, and just under 0.04% lies in the top ten. These TCRs' antigens remain unknown. The sequencing input was naive CD4+ T cells from blood. The receptors derive from a man between 18 and 35 years old with type 1 diabetes.

This clone was seen a handful of times. The V and J genes are TRBV5-1 and TRBJ2-7; D gene unclear. V lost 1 base and J 5 bases, leaving 10 bases between the germline ends. The CDR3 consists of 13 residues. Per the germline V gene, CDR1 is SGHRS and CDR2 is YFSETQ. In DNA form, the CDR3 reads TGCGCCAGCAGCTTGCGGCAGGCCCACGAGCAGTACTTC. Its protein is CASSLRQAHEQYF.

This clone appeared a few times. This chain links TRBV7-2 with TRBJ2-1, with 10 bases lining up with TRBD2. This CDR3 is 18 amino acids long. The J segment lost 0 bases and the V segment lost 5 bases, leaving 10 bases of the junction unmatched. CDR1 and CDR2 from the germline V gene are SGHTA and FQGNSA. The CDR3 here is CASSRFSASGSSYNEQFF. The CDR3 DNA is TGTGCCAGCAGCCGTTTTTCGGCTAGCGGGAGCTCCTACAATGAGCAGTTCTTC.

V usage is TRBV30 and J usage is TRBJ2-1, with unresolved D. The CDR3 is 12 residues long. The germline CDR1 and CDR2 sequences are GTSNPN and SVGIG (reference sequence). Trimming shortened V by 0 bases and J by 8 bases, and 8 bases separated the two germline ends. CDR3 region: CAWSVSSDEQFF. The CDR3, as DNA: TGTGCCTGGAGTGTAAGTTCGGATGAGCAGTTCTTC.

This rearrangement joins TRBV5-6 to TRBJ1-5; D is unresolved. Trimming removed 4 bases at V and 7 bases at J, with 12 bases between. There are 13 residues in the CDR3. Per the germline V gene, CDR1 is SGHDT and CDR2 is YYEEEE. CDR3 DNA: TGTGCCAGCAGCAGCAGCAGGTACCAGCCCCAGCATTTT. This codes for CASSSSRYQPQHF. Using reference TRBV5-6 and TRBJ1-5 for the parts outside the CDR3, the full variable domain is DAGVTQSPTHLIKTRGQQVTLRCSPKSGHDTVSWYQQALGQGPQFIFQYYEEEERQRGNFPDRFSGHQFPNYSSELNVNALLLGDSALYLCASSSSRYQPQHFGDGTRLSIL.

This clone was recorded a few times. The rearrangement links TRBV6-6 to TRBJ2-7; D may be TRBD2 (6 bases). Germline V CDR1 and CDR2: MNHNY, SVGAGI (reference sequence). Trimming took off 8 bases at V and 3 bases at J, with 20 bases between the two ends. The CDR3 consists of 15 residues. DNA of the CDR3: TGTGCCAGCTCGGGAGAGAATTTGGGGAACTACGAGCAGTACTTC. Protein product: CASSGENLGNYEQYF.

The J gene is TRBJ1-5, the V gene TRBV9, with D hard to call. Germline values: CDR1 SGDLS, CDR2 YYNGEE. V shed 4 bases and J shed 4 bases, with 15 bases lying between them. The CDR3 contains 15 residues. The chain's CDR3 is CASSSGPGANQPQHF. CDR3 DNA sequence: TGTGCCAGCAGCTCCGGCCCCGGCGCGAATCAGCCCCAGCATTTT.

CDR3 loop: CSVDYRGSYNEQFF. The DNA for the CDR3 is TGCAGCGTTGACTACCGGGGGTCCTACAATGAGCAGTTCTTC. The chain couples TRBV29-1 to TRBJ2-1, with D perhaps matching TRBD2 (6 bases). The CDR3 contains 14 residues. V was trimmed by 3 bases and J by 1 base, leaving 10 bases between them. Germline V gene lookup returns CDR1 SQVTM and CDR2 ANQGSEA.

This clone was found a few times. This chain connects TRBV30 to TRBJ2-3, with TRBD2 identical over 8 bases. V was clipped by 2 bases and J by 2 bases; unmatched bases: 12. The CDR3 extends over 17 amino acids. Germline V gene lookup returns CDR1 GTSNPN and CDR2 SVGIG (reference sequence). The CDR3 sequence: CAWSRIVTSGTTDTQYF. The CDR3 DNA follows: TGTGCCTGGAGTCGCATCGTTACTAGCGGAACCACAGATACGCAGTATTTT.

This chain joins TRBV9 and TRBJ2-3, with 9 positions matching TRBD2. Germline assignment: CDR1 SGDLS and CDR2 YYNGEE. The CDR3 runs to 18 residues. J lost 4 bases, V lost 3 bases, and 15 bases had no gene match. CDR3 residues: CASSARIAGLAVPDTQYF. The CDR3 DNA reads as TGTGCCAGCAGCGCCCGAATCGCGGGACTAGCCGTCCCAGATACGCAGTATTTT.

The genes are TRBV19 and TRBJ2-3; D call uncertain. With 5 bases removed from V and 3 bases from J, the gap between germline ends came to 6 bases. Germline V lookup: CDR1 LNHDA, CDR2 SQIVND (reference sequence). This CDR3 spans 12 amino acids. The CDR3 nucleotides read TGTGCCAGTAGTCCCAATACAGATACGCAGTATTTT. It is translated as CASSPNTDTQYF.

This clone turned up a few times. The gene calls are TRBV7-8 and TRBJ2-3; 7 bases fit TRBD1. CDR1 is SGHVS and CDR2 is FQNEAQ in the germline V gene. This CDR3 contains 16 residues. The V and J ends lost 4 bases and 2 bases, in that order; junction bases with no gene match: 9. The CDR3 DNA follows: TGTGCCAGCAGCTCCGCAGGACAGGCTAACACAGATACGCAGTATTTT. The encoded protein is CASSSAGQANTDTQYF.

This clone has just a few counts. V is TRBV12-5 and J is TRBJ1-1; D ambiguous. V was shortened by 3 bases and J by 6 bases, with 17 bases between the two germline ends. This CDR3 comprises 15 residues. Per the germline V gene, CDR1 is LGHNT and CDR2 is FRNRAP. In nucleotides, the CDR3 is TGTGCTAGTGGTTTCCCTGCCCAACCAAACGCTGAAGCTTTCTTT. Protein sequence: CASGFPAQPNAEAFF. The full variable domain, rest sourced from reference TRBV12-5 and TRBJ1-1, is DARVTQTPRHKVTEMGQEVTMRCQPILGHNTVFWYRQTMMQGLELLAYFRNRAPLDDSGMPKDRFSAEMPDATLATLKIQPSEPRDSAVYFCASGFPAQPNAEAFFGQGTRLTVV.

The chain couples TRBV30 to TRBJ2-4, with D tentatively TRBD2 (6 bases). The V gene's germline CDR1 is GTSNPN and CDR2 SVGIG (reference sequence). The CDR3 extends over 12 amino acids. Trimming took off 3 bases at V and 7 bases at J, with 10 bases between the two ends. The CDR3 DNA is TGTGCCTGGAGCCCGGGGGACAACATTCAGTACTTC. Its translation: CAWSPGDNIQYF.

This clone has just a few counts. The chain employs TRBV5-1 and TRBJ2-7, with 9 positions matching TRBD2. Germline CDR1 reads SGHRS; CDR2 reads YFSETQ. V dropped 4 bases and J dropped 6; count of bases not matched to a gene: 11. The CDR3 extends over 15 amino acids. For the CDR3, the DNA is TGCGCCAGCAGCAAGCCGGTAGCGGGGGTGAGCGAGCAGTACTTC. This translates into CASSKPVAGVSEQYF. Based on the CDR3 plus reference TRBV5-1 and TRBJ2-7, the full variable domain is KAGVTQTPRYLIKTRGQQVTLSCSPISGHRSVSWYQQTPGQGLQFLFEYFSETQRNKGNFPGRFSGRQFSNSRSEMNVSTLELGDSALYLCASSKPVAGVSEQYFGPGTRLTVT.

This clone was seen more than once but under ten times. The chain couples TRBV6-6 to TRBJ2-1; D remains unclear. The CDR3 is 16 residues long. CDR1 is MNHNY, CDR2 SVGAGI, per germline (reference sequence). With 5 bases removed from V and 0 bases from J, the gap between germline ends came to 14 bases. Here the CDR3 reads CASSGPVRSSYNEQFF. CDR3 bases: TGTGCCAGCAGTGGCCCTGTCAGGAGCTCCTACAATGAGCAGTTCTTC.

V is TRBV7-9 and J is TRBJ1-4; D unclear. There are 14 residues in the CDR3. V lost 5 bases, J lost 3 bases, and 10 bases lay in between. Germline-derived CDR1 and CDR2 are SEHNR and FQNEAQ (reference sequence). CDR3 DNA sequence: TGTGCCAGCAGCCAAGGCGGATCTAATGAAAAACTGTTTTTT. Its protein product is CASSQGGSNEKLFF.

A word on this clone: Other DNA variants within this sample encode the same CDR3. The V call is TRBV9, the J call TRBJ2-1; D is unclear. From germline, CDR1 is SGDLS and CDR2 YYNGEE. The CDR3 runs 11 residues. The V end lost 2 bases, the J end lost 8 bases, and 5 bases lay between the germline ends. The CDR3 nucleotides read TGTGCCAGCAGCGTCTTAGATGAGCAGTTCTTC. Translated: CASSVLDEQFF.

This clone was counted between two and nine times. This chain links TRBV27 with TRBJ1-4; D gene ambiguous. V lost 4 bases to trimming and J lost 8 bases, with 11 bases between them. This CDR3 spans 13 amino acids. Germline values: CDR1 MNHEY, CDR2 SMNVEV (reference sequence). DNA for the CDR3: TGTGCCAGCAGTTCTTATCGAGGAGAAAAACTGTTTTTT. Translation: CASSSYRGEKLFF.

V is TRBV6-1 and J is TRBJ2-7; the D gene is possibly TRBD1 (5 bases). The CDR3 loop spans 14 amino acids. Trimming shortened V by 2 bases and J by 1 base, and 9 bases separated the two germline ends. Germline loops: CDR1 MNHNS, CDR2 SASEGT. The CDR3: CASSEQGQSYEQYF. CDR3 sequence (DNA): TGTGCCAGCAGTGAACAGGGTCAGTCCTACGAGCAGTACTTC.

This chain connects TRBV18 to TRBJ2-7, with TRBD1 matching 11 bases. The germline gives CDR1 KGHSH, CDR2 LQKENI. V lost 6 bases to trimming and J lost 5 bases; unmatched junction nucleotides: 12. The CDR3 extends over 16 amino acids. The CDR3 spells CASSPYPGQGGDEQYF. Written as DNA, the CDR3 is TGTGCCAGCTCCCCTTACCCGGGACAGGGGGGTGACGAGCAGTACTTC.

This clone was seen a few times. In DNA form, the CDR3 reads TGTGCCAGCAGCTGGGGACCGTCGAACACTGAAGCTTTCTTT. Translating it yields CASSWGPSNTEAFF. The chain is built from TRBV7-2 and TRBJ1-1, with D tentatively TRBD1 (5 bases). V was pared by 4 bases and J by 1 base, with 10 bases between. Germline CDR1 SGHTA, CDR2 FQGNSA. The CDR3 loop spans 14 amino acids.

This clone was recorded once. This chain links TRBV2 with TRBJ1-2; 9 bases match TRBD1. The trim removed 2 bases at V and 6 bases at J, leaving 7 bases unmatched. Germline assignment: CDR1 SNHLY and CDR2 FYNNEI. This CDR3 comprises 15 residues. DNA for the CDR3: TGTGCCAGCAGTGAAAGACAGGGGGTAATCGATGGCTACACCTTC. It encodes CASSERQGVIDGYTF.

As for this clone: Other DNA sequences in this specimen translate into the identical CDR3. This chain connects TRBV30 to TRBJ2-7; D not certain. This CDR3 is built from 13 residues. Trimming removed 0 bases at V and 2 bases at J, with 8 bases between. Germline lookup yields CDR1 GTSNPN and CDR2 SVGIG (reference sequence). CDR3 in amino acids: CAWSVRAPYEQYF. CDR3 nucleotide sequence: TGTGCCTGGAGTGTAAGGGCCCCCTACGAGCAGTACTTC.

As for this clone: This sample includes further DNA sequences coding for the same CDR3. This chain links TRBV9 with TRBJ2-5; 9 bases map to TRBD1. CDR1 is SGDLS and CDR2 is YYNGEE in the germline V gene. Germline trimming cut 4 bases from V and 6 bases from J; bases unmatched to any gene: 7. The CDR3 length is 14 residues. The CDR3: CASSPRTGVKTQYF. DNA of the CDR3: TGTGCCAGCAGCCCCAGGACAGGGGTGAAGACCCAGTACTTC.